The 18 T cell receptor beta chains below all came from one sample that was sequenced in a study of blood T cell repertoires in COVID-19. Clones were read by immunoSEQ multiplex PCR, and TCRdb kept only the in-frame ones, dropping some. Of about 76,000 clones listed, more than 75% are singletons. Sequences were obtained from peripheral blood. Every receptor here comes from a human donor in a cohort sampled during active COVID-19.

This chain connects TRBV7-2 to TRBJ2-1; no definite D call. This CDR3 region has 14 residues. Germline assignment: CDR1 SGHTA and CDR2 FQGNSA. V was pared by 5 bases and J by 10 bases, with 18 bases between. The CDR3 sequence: CASSPSRGRPEQFF. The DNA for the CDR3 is TGTGCCAGCAGCCCGTCGCGCGGCCGGCCGGAGCAGTTCTTC.

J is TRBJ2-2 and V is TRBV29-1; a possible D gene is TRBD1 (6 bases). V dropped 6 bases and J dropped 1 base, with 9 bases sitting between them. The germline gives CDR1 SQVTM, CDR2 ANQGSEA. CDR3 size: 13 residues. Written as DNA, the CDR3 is TGCAGCGTCCTAGGGGGGAACACCGGGGAGCTGTTTTTT. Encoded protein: CSVLGGNTGELFF.

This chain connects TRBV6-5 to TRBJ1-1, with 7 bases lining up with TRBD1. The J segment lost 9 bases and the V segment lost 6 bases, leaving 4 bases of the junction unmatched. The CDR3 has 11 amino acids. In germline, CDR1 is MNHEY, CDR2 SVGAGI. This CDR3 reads CASSLQGKAFF. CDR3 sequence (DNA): TGTGCCAGCAGCCTACAGGGGAAAGCTTTCTTT.

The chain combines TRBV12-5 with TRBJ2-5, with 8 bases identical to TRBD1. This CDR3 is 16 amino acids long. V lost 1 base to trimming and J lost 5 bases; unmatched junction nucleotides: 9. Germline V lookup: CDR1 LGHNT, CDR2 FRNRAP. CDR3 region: CASGLAGQGLGETQYF. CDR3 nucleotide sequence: TGTGCTAGTGGTTTGGCCGGACAGGGCTTGGGGGAGACCCAGTACTTC.

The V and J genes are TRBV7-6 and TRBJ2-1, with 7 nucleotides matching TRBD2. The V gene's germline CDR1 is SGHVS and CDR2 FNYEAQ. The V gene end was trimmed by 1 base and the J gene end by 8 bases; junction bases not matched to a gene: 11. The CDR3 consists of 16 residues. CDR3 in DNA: TGTGCCAGCAGCTTAGTCGGGACTACCCGAAGCGATGAGCAGTTCTTC. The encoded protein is CASSLVGTTRSDEQFF.

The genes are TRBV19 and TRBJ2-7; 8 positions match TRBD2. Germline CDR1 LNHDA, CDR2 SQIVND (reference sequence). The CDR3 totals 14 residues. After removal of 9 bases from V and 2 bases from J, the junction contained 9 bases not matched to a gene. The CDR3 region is CARITSGLAYEQYF. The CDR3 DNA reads TGTGCCAGAATAACCTCGGGACTAGCCTACGAGCAGTACTTC.

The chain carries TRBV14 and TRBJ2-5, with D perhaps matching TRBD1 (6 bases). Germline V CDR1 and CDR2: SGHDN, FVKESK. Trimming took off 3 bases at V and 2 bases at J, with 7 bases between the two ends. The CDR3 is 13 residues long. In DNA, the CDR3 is TGTGCCAGCAGCCACGGACAGCAAGAGACCCAGTACTTC. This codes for CASSHGQQETQYF.

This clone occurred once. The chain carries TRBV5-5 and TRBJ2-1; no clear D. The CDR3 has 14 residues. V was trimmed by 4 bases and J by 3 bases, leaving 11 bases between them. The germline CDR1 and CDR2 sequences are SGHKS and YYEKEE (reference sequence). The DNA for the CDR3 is TGTGCCAGCAGCCTGCCGGGTAGCTACAATGAGCAGTTCTTC. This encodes CASSLPGSYNEQFF.

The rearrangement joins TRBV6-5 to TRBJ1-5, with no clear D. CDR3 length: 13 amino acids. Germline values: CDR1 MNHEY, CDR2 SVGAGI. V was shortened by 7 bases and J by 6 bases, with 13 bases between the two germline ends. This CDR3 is CASTFARGQPQHF. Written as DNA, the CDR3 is TGTGCCAGCACCTTCGCCCGGGGTCAGCCCCAGCATTTT.

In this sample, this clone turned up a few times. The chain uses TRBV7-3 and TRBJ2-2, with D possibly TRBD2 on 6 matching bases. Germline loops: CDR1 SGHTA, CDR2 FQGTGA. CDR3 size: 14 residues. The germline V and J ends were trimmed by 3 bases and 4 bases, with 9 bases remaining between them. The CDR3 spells CASSLGLFTGELFF. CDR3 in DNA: TGTGCCAGCAGCTTGGGACTTTTCACCGGGGAGCTGTTTTTT. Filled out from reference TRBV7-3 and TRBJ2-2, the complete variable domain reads GAGVSQTPSNKVTEKGKYVELRCDPISGHTALYWYRQSLGQGPEFLIYFQGTGAADDSGLPNDRFFAVRPEGSVSTLKIQRTERGDSAVYLCASSLGLFTGELFFGEGSRLTVL.

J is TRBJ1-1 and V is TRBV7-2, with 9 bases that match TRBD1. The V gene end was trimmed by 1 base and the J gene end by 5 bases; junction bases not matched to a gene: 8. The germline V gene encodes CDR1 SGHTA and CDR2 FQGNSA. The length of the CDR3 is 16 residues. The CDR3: CASSLVNRGRGTEAFF. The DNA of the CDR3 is TGTGCCAGCAGCTTAGTGAACAGGGGGCGCGGGACTGAAGCTTTCTTT.

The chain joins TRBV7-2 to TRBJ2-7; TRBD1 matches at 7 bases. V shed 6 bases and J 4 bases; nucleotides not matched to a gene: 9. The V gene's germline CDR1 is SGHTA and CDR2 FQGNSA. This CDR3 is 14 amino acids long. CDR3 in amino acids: CASSRTGDVYEQYF. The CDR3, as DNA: TGTGCCAGCAGTAGAACAGGGGACGTTTACGAGCAGTACTTC.

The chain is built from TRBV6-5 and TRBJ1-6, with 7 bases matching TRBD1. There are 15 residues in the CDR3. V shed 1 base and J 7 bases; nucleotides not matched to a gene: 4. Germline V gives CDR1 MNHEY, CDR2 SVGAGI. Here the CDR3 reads CASSYLQGPNSPLHF. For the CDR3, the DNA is TGTGCCAGCAGTTACTTACAGGGGCCCAATTCACCCCTCCACTTT.

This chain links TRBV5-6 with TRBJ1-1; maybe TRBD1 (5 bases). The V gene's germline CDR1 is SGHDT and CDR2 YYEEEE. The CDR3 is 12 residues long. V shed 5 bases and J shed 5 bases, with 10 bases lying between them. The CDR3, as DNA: TGTGCCAGCAGAGCGGAGGGGACTGAAGCTTTCTTT. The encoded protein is CASRAEGTEAFF.

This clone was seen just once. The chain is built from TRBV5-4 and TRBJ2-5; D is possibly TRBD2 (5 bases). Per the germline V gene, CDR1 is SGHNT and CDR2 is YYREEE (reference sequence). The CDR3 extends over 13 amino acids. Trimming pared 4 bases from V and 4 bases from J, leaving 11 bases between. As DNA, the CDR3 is TGTGCCAGCAGCGAGGGTCTTTTAGAGACCCAGTACTTC. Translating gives CASSEGLLETQYF.

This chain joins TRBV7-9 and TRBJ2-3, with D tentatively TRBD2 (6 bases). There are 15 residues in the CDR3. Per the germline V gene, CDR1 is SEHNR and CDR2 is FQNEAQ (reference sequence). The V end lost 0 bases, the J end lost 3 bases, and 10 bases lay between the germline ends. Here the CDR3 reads CASSLALAGTDTQYF. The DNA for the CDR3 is TGTGCCAGCAGCTTAGCACTAGCTGGGACAGATACGCAGTATTTT.

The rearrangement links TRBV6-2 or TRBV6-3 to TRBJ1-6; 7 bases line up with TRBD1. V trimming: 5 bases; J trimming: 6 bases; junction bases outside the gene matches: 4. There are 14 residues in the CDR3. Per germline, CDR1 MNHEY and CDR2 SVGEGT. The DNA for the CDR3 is TGTGCCAGCAGTCGGACAGGCTCTAATTCACCCCTCCACTTT. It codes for CASSRTGSNSPLHF.

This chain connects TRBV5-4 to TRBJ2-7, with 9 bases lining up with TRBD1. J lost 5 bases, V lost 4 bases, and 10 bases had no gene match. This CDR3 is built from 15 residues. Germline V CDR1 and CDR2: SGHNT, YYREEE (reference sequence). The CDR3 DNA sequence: TGTGCCAGCAGCCGCACGGGACAGGGTGCCGACGAGCAGTACTTC. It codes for CASSRTGQGADEQYF.